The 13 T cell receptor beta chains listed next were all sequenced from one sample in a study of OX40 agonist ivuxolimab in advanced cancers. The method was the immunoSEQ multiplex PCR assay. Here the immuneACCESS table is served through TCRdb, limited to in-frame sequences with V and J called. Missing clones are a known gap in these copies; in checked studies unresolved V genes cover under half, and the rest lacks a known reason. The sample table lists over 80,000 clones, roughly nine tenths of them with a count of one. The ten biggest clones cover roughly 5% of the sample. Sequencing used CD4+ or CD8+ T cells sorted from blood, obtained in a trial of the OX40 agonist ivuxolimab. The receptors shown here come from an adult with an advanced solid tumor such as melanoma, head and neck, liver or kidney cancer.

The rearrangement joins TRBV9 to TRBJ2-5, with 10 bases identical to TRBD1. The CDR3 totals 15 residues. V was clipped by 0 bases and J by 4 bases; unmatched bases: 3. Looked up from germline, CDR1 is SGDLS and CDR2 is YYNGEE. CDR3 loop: CASSVGTGGRETQYF. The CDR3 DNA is TGTGCCAGCAGCGTAGGGACAGGGGGTCGAGAGACCCAGTACTTC.

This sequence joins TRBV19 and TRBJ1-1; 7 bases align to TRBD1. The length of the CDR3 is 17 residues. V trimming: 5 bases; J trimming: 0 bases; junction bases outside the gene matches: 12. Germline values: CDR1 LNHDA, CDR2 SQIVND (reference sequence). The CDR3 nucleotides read TGTGCCAGTAGTGTCCGACAGGGTAGAACGATGAACACTGAAGCTTTCTTT. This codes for CASSVRQGRTMNTEAFF.

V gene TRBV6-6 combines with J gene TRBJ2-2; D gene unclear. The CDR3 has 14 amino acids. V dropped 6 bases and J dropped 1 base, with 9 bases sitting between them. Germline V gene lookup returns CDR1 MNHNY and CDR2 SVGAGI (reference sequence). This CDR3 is CASRQKMNTGELFF. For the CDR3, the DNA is TGTGCCAGCAGACAAAAGATGAACACCGGGGAGCTGTTTTTT.

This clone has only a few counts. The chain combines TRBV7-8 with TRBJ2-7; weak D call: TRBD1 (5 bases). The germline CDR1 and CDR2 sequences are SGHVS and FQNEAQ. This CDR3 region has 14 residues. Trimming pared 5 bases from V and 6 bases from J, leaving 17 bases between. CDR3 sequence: CASSQTLGAGEQYF. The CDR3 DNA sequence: TGTGCCAGCAGCCAGACACTTGGGGCTGGCGAGCAGTACTTC.

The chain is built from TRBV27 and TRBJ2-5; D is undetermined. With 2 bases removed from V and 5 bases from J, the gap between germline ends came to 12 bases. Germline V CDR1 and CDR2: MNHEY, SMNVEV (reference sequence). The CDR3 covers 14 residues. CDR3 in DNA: TGTGCCAGCAGTTTAAATTCCCCCTGGGAGACCCAGTACTTC. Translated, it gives CASSLNSPWETQYF.

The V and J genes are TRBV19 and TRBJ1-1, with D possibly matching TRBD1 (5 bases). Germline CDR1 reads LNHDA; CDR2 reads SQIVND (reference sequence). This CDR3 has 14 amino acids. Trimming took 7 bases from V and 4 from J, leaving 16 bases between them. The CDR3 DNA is TGTGCCAGTAATCAGGAGGGACCGGGCACTGAAGCTTTCTTT. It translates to CASNQEGPGTEAFF.

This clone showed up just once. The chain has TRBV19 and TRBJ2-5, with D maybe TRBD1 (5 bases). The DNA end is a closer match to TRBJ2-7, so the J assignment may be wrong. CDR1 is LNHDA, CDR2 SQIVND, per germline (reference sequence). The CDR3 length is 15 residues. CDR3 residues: CASSGHLLPSYEQYF. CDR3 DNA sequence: TGTGCCAGTAGCGGACACCTTCTTCCTTCCTACGAGCAGTACTTC.

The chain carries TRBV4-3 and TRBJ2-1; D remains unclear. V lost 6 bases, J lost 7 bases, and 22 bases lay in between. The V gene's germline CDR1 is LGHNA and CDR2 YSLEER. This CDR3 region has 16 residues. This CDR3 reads CASSRDWGKGYNEQFF. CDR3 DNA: TGCGCCAGCAGTCGCGATTGGGGAAAGGGATATAATGAGCAGTTCTTC.

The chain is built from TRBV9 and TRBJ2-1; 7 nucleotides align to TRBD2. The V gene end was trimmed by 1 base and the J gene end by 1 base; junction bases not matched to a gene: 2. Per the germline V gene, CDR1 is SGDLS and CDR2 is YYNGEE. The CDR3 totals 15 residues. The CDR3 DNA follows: TGTGCCAGCAGCGTAAAACTAGCGTCCTACAATGAGCAGTTCTTC. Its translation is CASSVKLASYNEQFF.

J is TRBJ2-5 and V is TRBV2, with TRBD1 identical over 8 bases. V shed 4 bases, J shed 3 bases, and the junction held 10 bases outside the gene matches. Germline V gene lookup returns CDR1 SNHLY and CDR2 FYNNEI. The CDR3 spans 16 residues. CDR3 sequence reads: CASSGKGTGIKETQYF. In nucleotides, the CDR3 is TGTGCCAGCAGTGGGAAGGGGACAGGAATTAAAGAGACCCAGTACTTC. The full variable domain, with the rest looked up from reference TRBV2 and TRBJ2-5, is EPEVTQTPSHQVTQMGQEVILRCVPISNHLYFYWYRQILGQKVEFLVSFYNNEISEKSEIFDDQFSVERPDGSNFTLKIRSTKLEDSAMYFCASSGKGTGIKETQYFGPGTRLLVL.

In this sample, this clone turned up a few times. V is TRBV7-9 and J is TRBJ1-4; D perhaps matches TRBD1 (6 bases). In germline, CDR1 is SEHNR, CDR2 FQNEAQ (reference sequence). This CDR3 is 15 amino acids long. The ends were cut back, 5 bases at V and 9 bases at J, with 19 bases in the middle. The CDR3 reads CASSRGGQSSQKLFF. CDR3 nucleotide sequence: TGTGCCAGCAGCCGAGGTGGACAGAGCTCACAAAAACTGTTTTTT.

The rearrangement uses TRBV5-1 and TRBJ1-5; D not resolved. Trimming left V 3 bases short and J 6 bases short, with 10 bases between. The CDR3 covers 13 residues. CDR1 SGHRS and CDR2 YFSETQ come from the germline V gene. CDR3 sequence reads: CASSYGDGQPQHF. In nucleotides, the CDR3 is TGCGCCAGCAGCTATGGCGACGGTCAGCCCCAGCATTTT.

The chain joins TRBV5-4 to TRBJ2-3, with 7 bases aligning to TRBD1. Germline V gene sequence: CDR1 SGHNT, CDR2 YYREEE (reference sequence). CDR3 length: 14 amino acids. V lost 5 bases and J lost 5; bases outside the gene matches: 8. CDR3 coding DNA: TGTGCCAGCAGGACCGGACAGGCAAAAGATACGCAGTATTTT. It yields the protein CASRTGQAKDTQYF.